One sample yielded the 15 T cell receptor beta chains listed below, sequenced in a study of T cells in Graves' hyperthyroidism and ophthalmopathy. Researchers took RNA transcripts and amplified the TCR beta CDR3 regions from them. HTBI primers drove first-round RT-PCR of the TCR CDR3. In TCRdb, the multiplex PCR reads were re-called with MiXCR into one record per CDR3 protein. Of around 690,000 distinct CDR3 sequences listed, 15% to 20% are singletons. Sequenced input: blood. All receptors derive from a middle-aged man with Graves' hyperthyroidism.

This clonotype was found many times. V is TRBV12-3 or TRBV12-4 and J is TRBJ2-2; 7 bases match TRBD1. Germline trimming cut 11 bases from V and 4 bases from J; bases unmatched to any gene: 10. This CDR3 contains 14 residues. CDR3 sequence (DNA): TGTGCCCTCTCCGACAGGGAAGGCACCGGGGAGCTGTTTTTT. Translating gives CALSDREGTGELFF.

This clonotype occurred many times. The rearrangement joins TRBV6-1 to TRBJ2-7, with D possibly called TRBD1 or TRBD2 (5 bases each). CDR1 and CDR2 (germline): MNHNS, SASEGT. The CDR3 length is 11 residues. Trimming cost V 8 bases and J 6 bases, with 11 bases left between them. The CDR3 DNA reads TGTGCCAGCTGGGCAGGGACCGAGCAGTACTTC. Its protein product is CASWAGTEQYF.

The chain joins TRBV4-3 to TRBJ2-1; 12 nucleotides line up with TRBD1. The V segment lost 5 bases and the J segment 8 bases; nucleotides outside the gene matches: 7. CDR1 is LGHNA and CDR2 is YSLEER in the germline V gene. The CDR3 is 15 residues long. The CDR3 is CASSETGQGAYEQFF. The DNA of the CDR3 is TGCGCCAGCAGCGAAACGGGACAGGGGGCCTATGAGCAGTTCTTC.

Concerning this clonotype: A much larger clone differs from this one at a single base, so this may be a read error. The chain couples TRBV28 to TRBJ1-1; a possible D gene is TRBD1 (6 bases). This CDR3 spans 17 amino acids. CDR1 is MDHEN and CDR2 is SYDVKM in the germline V gene. Trimming removed 1 base at V and 5 bases at J, with 20 bases between. CDR3 coding DNA: TGTGCCAGCAGTTTATTACCAGAACAGGGTTTGTATACTGAAGCTTTCTTT. Its protein product is CASSLLPEQGLYTEAFF.

This clonotype was seen a few times. J is TRBJ2-3 and V is TRBV6-1, with D possibly TRBD2 on 5 matching bases. CDR3 length equals 15 residues. Germline V gene data show CDR1 as MNHNS and CDR2 as SASEGT. V was trimmed by 5 bases and J by 1 base, leaving 13 bases between them. CDR3 DNA sequence: TGTGCCAGCAGTTATTTGGGAGTTGGCACAGATACGCAGTATTTT. Protein product: CASSYLGVGTDTQYF.

This chain connects TRBV7-9 to TRBJ2-7, with D uncertain. The CDR3 consists of 15 residues. The germline CDR1 and CDR2 sequences are SEHNR and FQNEAQ (reference sequence). V lost 5 bases and J 1 base, leaving 15 bases between the germline ends. The CDR3, as DNA: TGTGCCAGCAGCCAAACACTTCCTCTATCCTACGAGCAGTACTTC. This translates into CASSQTLPLSYEQYF.

This rearrangement joins TRBV30 to TRBJ2-7; 12 bases line up with TRBD1. Germline V CDR1 and CDR2: GTSNPN, SVGIG (reference sequence). This CDR3 spans 12 amino acids. V was clipped by 8 bases and J by 6 bases; unmatched bases: 5. This chain's CDR3 is CAGDRGPPEQYF. The DNA of the CDR3 is TGTGCCGGGGACAGGGGGCCGCCCGAGCAGTACTTC.

The J gene is TRBJ1-2, the V gene TRBV6-2 or TRBV6-3, with D possibly being TRBD1 (5 bases). The CDR3 length is 14 residues. Germline CDR1 is MNHEY and CDR2 is SVGEGT. With 6 bases removed from V and 5 bases from J, the gap between germline ends came to 16 bases. CDR3 in amino acids: CASRASVGHYGYTF. The CDR3 DNA sequence: TGTGCCAGCAGGGCGTCTGTGGGGCATTATGGCTACACCTTC.

The genes are TRBV19 and TRBJ2-7, with 9 bases that match TRBD1. V gave up 5 bases and J gave up 3 bases; unmatched junction bases: 5. CDR3 size: 14 residues. CDR1 LNHDA and CDR2 SQIVND come from the germline V gene (reference sequence). CDR3 protein: CASSQTGGLYEQYF. The CDR3 region has the DNA TGTGCCAGTAGTCAGACAGGGGGACTCTACGAGCAGTACTTC.

This sequence joins TRBV6-2 or TRBV6-3 and TRBJ2-1; TRBD1 matches 9 bases. V shed 2 bases, J shed 7 bases, and the junction held 9 bases outside the gene matches. Germline lookup yields CDR1 MNHEY and CDR2 SVGEGT. The CDR3 is made up of 16 amino acids. CDR3 residues: CASSYPGTGLRNEQFF. DNA of the CDR3: TGTGCCAGCAGTTACCCCGGGACAGGGCTTCGAAATGAGCAGTTCTTC.

The J gene is TRBJ2-7, the V gene TRBV20-1; TRBD2 matches at 8 bases. Trimming cost V 3 bases and J 9 bases; bases outside gene matches: 13. This CDR3 has 14 residues. Germline-derived CDR1 and CDR2 are DFQATT and SNEGSKA (reference sequence). CDR3 coding DNA: TGCAGTGCTAGGGGTCAAGCGGGAGTCTTGGTGCAGTACTTC. Amino acids: CSARGQAGVLVQYF.

This clonotype came up a few times. The V and J genes are TRBV9 and TRBJ2-5, with D perhaps assigned TRBD1 or TRBD2 (5 bases each). The V end was cut by 0 bases, the J end by 5 bases, with 11 bases between. The CDR3 runs to 14 residues. Germline loops: CDR1 SGDLS, CDR2 YYNGEE. Here the CDR3 reads CASSVVVGRETQYF. CDR3 DNA: TGTGCCAGCAGCGTAGTAGTGGGACGGGAGACCCAGTACTTC.

The chain couples TRBV11-3 to TRBJ2-2; D gene unclear. This CDR3 spans 12 amino acids. CDR1 and CDR2 (germline): SGHNT, YENEEA. V was pared by 4 bases and J by 6 bases, with 6 bases between. CDR3 coding DNA: TGTGCCAGCAGCTACGTGGCCGGGGAGCTGTTTTTT. Its protein product is CASSYVAGELFF.

This clonotype occurred a few times. The V and J genes are TRBV7-2 and TRBJ1-5; D is perhaps TRBD1 (5 bases). CDR1 and CDR2 (germline): SGHTA, FQGNSA. V was trimmed by 5 bases and J by 1 base, leaving 12 bases between them. This CDR3 is built from 15 residues. Written as DNA, the CDR3 is TGTGCCAGCAGCCCGACAGTGTCGAGCAATCAGCCCCAGCATTTT. It translates to CASSPTVSSNQPQHF. Drawing the rest from reference TRBV7-2 and TRBJ1-5, the complete variable domain is GAGVSQSPSNKVTEKGKDVELRCDPISGHTALYWYRQSLGQGLEFLIYFQGNSAPDKSGLPSDRFSAERTGGSVSTLTIQRTQQEDSAVYLCASSPTVSSNQPQHFGDGTRLSIL.

There are a few counts of this clonotype. The chain is built from TRBV12-3 or TRBV12-4 and TRBJ2-3; TRBD2 aligns across 7 bases. This CDR3 contains 13 residues. V was pared by 5 bases and J by 6 bases, with 5 bases of the junction left unmatched. CDR3 in DNA: TGTGCCAGCAGTACTGGGGAGGGGGATACGCAGTATTTT. Its translation is CASSTGEGDTQYF.